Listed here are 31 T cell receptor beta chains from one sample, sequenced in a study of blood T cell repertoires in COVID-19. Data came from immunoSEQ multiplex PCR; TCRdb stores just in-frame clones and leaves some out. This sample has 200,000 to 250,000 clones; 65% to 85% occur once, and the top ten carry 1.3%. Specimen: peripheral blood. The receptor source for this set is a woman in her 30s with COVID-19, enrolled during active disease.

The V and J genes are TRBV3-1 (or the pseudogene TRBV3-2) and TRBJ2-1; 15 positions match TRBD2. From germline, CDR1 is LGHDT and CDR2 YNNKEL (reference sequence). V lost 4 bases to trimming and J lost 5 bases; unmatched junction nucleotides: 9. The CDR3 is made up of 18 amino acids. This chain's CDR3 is CASSPGLAGGPSHNEQFF. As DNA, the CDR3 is TGTGCCAGCAGCCCAGGACTAGCGGGAGGGCCTTCCCACAATGAGCAGTTCTTC.

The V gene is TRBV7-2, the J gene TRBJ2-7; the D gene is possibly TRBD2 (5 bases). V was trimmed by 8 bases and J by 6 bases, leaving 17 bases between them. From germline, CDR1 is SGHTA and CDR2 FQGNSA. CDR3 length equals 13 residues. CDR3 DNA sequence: TGTGCCAGCTCCCGGACTCGCACGGGCGAGCAGTACTTC. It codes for CASSRTRTGEQYF.

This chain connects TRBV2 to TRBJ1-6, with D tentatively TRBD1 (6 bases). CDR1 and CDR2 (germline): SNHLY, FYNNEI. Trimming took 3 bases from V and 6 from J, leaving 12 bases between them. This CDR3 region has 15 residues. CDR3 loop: CASSDRQEGNSPLHF. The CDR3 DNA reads TGTGCCAGCAGTGACCGACAGGAAGGTAATTCACCCCTCCACTTT.

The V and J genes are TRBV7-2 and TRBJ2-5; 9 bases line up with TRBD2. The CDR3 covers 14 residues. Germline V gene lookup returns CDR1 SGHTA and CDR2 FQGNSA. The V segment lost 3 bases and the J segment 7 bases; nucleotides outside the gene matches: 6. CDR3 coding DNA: TGTGCCAGCAGCTTTGGAGCGGGGGGCCGGACCCAGTACTTC. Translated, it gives CASSFGAGGRTQYF.

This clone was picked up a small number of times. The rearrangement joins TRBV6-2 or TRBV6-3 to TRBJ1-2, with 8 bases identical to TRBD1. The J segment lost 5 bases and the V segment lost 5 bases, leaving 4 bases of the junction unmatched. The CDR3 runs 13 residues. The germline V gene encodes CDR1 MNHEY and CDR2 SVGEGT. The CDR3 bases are TGTGCCAGCAGTCGACAGGGGAAATATGGCTACACCTTC. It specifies CASSRQGKYGYTF.

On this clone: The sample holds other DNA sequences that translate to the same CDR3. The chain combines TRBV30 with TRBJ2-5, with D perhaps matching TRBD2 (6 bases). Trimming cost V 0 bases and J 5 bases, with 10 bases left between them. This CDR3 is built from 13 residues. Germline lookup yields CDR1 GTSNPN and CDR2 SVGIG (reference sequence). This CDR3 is CAWSVRRGETQYF. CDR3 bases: TGTGCCTGGAGTGTACGACGGGGGGAGACCCAGTACTTC.

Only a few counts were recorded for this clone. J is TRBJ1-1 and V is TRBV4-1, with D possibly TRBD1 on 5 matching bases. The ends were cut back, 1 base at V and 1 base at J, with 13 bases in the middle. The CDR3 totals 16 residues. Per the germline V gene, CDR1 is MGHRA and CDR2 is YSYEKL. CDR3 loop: CASSQVSGQPNTEAFF. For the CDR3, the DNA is TGCGCCAGCAGCCAAGTATCTGGACAACCGAACACTGAAGCTTTCTTT.

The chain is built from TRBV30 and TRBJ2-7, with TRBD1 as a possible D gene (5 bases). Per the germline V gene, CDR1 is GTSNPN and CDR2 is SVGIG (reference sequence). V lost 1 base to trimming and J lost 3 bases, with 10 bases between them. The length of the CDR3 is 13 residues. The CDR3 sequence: CAWSGRGSYEQYF. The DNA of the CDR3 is TGTGCCTGGAGTGGTAGGGGAAGCTACGAGCAGTACTTC.

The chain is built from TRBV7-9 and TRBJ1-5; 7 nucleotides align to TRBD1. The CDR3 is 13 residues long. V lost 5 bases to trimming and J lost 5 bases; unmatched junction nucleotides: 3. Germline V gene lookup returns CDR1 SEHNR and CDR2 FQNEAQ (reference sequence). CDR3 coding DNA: TGTGCCAGCAGCACTCAGGGGGATCAGCCCCAGCATTTT. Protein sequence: CASSTQGDQPQHF.

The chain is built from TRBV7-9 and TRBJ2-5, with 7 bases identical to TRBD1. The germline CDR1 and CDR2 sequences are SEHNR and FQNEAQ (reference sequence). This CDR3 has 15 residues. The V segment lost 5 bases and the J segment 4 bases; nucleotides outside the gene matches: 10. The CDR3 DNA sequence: TGTGCCAGCAGCCGACAGGGTCCGCAGGGAGAGACCCAGTACTTC. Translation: CASSRQGPQGETQYF.

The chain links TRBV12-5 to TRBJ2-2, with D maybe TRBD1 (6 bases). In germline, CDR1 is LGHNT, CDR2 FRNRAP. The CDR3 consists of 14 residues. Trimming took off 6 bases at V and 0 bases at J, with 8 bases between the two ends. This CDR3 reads CASGQGANTGELFF. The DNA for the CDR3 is TGTGCTAGTGGACAGGGTGCGAACACCGGGGAGCTGTTTTTT.

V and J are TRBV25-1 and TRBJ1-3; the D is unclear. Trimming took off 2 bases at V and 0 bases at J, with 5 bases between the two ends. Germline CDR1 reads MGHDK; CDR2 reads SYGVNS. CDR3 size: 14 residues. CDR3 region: CASSEIYSGNTIYF. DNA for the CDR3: TGTGCCAGCAGTGAAATATACTCTGGAAACACCATATATTTT. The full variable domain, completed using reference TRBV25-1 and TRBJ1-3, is EADIYQTPRYLVIGTGKKITLECSQTMGHDKMYWYQQDPGMELHLIHYSYGVNSTEKGDLSSESTVSRIRTEHFPLTLESARPSHTSQYLCASSEIYSGNTIYFGEGSWLTVV.

The CDR3 DNA is TGTGCCAGCAGTTACTCCCCAGGGCGGAGGGATGGGCATGAGCAGTTCTTC. It encodes CASSYSPGRRDGHEQFF. J is TRBJ2-1 and V is TRBV6-2 or TRBV6-3; D possibly corresponds to TRBD2 (6 bases). The germline CDR1 and CDR2 sequences are MNHEY and SVGEGT. The germline V and J ends were trimmed by 0 bases and 8 bases, with 20 bases remaining between them. The CDR3 runs 17 residues.

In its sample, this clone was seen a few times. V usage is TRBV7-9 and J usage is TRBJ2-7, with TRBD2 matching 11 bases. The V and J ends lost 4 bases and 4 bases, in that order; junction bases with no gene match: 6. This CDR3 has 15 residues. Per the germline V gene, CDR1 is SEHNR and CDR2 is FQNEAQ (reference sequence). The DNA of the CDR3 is TGTGCCAGCAGCTCCCCCGGGACTAGCGGTTACGAGCAGTACTTC. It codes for CASSSPGTSGYEQYF.

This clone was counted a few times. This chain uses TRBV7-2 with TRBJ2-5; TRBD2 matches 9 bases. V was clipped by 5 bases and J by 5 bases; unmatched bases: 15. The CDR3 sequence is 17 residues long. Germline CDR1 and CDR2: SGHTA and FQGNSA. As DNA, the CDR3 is TGTGCCAGCAGCGCCGGCGTGTTAGCGGGAGCGGGGGAGACCCAGTACTTC. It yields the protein CASSAGVLAGAGETQYF.

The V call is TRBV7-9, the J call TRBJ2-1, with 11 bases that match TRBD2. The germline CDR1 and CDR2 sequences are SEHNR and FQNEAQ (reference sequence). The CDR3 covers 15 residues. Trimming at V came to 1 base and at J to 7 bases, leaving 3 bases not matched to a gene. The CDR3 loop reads CASSLGRLAGNEQFF. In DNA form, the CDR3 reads TGTGCCAGCAGCTTAGGCAGACTAGCGGGAAATGAGCAGTTCTTC.

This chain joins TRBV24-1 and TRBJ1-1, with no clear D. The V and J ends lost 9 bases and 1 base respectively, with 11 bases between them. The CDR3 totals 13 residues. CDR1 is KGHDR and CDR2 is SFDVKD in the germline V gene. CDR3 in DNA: TGTGCCACCCGTGGGTCAGAGAACACTGAAGCTTTCTTT. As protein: CATRGSENTEAFF.

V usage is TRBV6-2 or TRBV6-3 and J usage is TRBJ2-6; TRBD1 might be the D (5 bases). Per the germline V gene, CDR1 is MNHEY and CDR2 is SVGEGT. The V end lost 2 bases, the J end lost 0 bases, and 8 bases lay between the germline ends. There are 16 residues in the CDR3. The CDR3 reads CASSYQGRSGANVLTF. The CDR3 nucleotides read TGTGCCAGCAGTTACCAGGGCCGCTCTGGGGCCAACGTCCTGACTTTC.

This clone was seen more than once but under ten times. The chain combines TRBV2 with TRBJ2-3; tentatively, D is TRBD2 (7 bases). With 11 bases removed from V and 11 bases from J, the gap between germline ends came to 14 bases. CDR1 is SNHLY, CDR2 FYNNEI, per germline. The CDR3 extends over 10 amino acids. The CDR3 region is CASGGSQQYF. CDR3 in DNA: TGTGCCTCGGGGGGCTCCCAGCAGTATTTT.

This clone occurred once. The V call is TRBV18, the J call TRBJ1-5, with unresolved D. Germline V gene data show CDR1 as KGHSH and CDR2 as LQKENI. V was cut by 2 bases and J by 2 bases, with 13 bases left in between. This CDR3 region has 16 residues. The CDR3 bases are TGTGCCAGCTCACCAACGATGGGAGACGGCAATCAGCCCCAGCATTTT. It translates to CASSPTMGDGNQPQHF.

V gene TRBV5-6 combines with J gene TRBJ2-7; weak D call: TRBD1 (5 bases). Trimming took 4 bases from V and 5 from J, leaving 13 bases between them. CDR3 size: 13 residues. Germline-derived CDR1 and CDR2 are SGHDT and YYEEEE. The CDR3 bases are TGTGCCAGCAGCCCGCACCAGGGCCACGAGCAGTACTTC. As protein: CASSPHQGHEQYF. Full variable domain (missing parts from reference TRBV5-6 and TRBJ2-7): DAGVTQSPTHLIKTRGQQVTLRCSPKSGHDTVSWYQQALGQGPQFIFQYYEEEERQRGNFPDRFSGHQFPNYSSELNVNALLLGDSALYLCASSPHQGHEQYFGPGTRLTVT.

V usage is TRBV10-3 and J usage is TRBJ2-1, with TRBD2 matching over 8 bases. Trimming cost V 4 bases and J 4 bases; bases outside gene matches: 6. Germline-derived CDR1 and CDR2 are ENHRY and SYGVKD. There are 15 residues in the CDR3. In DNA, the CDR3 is TGTGCCATCAGTGCAATAGCGGGGCCTTACAATGAGCAGTTCTTC. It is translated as CAISAIAGPYNEQFF.

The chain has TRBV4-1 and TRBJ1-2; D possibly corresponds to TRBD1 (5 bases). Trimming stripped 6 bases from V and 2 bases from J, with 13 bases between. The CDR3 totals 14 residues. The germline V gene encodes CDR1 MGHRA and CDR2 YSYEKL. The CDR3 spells CASSRDSQNYGYTF. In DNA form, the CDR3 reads TGCGCCAGCAGTCGAGACAGTCAAAACTATGGCTACACCTTC.

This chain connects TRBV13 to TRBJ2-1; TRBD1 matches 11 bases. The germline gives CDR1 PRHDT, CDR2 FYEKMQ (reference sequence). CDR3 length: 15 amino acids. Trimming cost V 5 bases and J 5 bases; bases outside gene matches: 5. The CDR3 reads CASSPGQGANNEQFF. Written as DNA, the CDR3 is TGTGCCAGCAGCCCCGGACAGGGGGCGAACAATGAGCAGTTCTTC.

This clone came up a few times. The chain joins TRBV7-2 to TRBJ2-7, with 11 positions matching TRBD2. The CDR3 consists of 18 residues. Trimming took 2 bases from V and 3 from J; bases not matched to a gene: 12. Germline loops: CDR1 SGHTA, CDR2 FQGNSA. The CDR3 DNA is TGTGCCAGCAGCTTAAGGAATTCGGGGACTAGCGGAGGCTACGAGCAGTACTTC. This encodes CASSLRNSGTSGGYEQYF.

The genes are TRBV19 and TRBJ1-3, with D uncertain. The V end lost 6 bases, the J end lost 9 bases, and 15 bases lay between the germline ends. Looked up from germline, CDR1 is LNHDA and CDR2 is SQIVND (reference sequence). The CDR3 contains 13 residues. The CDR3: CASRTGRESTIYF. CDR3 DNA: TGTGCCAGTAGAACCGGGAGGGAGAGCACCATATATTTT. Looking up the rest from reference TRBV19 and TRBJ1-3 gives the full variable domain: DGGITQSPKYLFRKEGQNVTLSCEQNLNHDAMYWYRQDPGQGLRLIYYSQIVNDFQKGDIAEGYSVSREKKESFPLTVTSAQKNPTAFYLCASRTGRESTIYFGEGSWLTVV.

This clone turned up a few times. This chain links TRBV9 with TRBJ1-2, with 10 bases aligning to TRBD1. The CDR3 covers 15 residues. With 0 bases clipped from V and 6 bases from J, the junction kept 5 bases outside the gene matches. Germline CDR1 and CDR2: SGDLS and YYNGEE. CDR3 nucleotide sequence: TGTGCCAGCAGCGTAGGACAGGGGGCGCGCAATGGCTACACCTTC. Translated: CASSVGQGARNGYTF.

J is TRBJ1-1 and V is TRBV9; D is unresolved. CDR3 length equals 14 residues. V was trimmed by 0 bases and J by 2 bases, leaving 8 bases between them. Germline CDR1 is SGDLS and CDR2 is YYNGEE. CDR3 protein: CASSVGESNTEAFF. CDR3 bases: TGTGCCAGCAGCGTAGGCGAATCAAACACTGAAGCTTTCTTT.

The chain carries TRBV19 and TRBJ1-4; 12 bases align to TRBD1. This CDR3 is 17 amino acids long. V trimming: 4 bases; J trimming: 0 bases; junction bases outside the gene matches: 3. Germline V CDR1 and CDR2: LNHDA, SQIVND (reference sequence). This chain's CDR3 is CASSTGTGGTTNEKLFF. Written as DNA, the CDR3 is TGTGCCAGTAGTACCGGGACAGGGGGCACAACTAATGAAAAACTGTTTTTT.

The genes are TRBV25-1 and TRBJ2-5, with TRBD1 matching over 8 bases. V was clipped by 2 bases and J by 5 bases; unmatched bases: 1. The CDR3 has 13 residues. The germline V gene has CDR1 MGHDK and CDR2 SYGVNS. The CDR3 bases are TGTGCCAGCAGTGAACAGGGGGCGGAGACCCAGTACTTC. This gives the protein CASSEQGAETQYF. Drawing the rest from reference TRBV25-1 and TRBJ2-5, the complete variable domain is EADIYQTPRYLVIGTGKKITLECSQTMGHDKMYWYQQDPGMELHLIHYSYGVNSTEKGDLSSESTVSRIRTEHFPLTLESARPSHTSQYLCASSEQGAETQYFGPGTRLLVL.

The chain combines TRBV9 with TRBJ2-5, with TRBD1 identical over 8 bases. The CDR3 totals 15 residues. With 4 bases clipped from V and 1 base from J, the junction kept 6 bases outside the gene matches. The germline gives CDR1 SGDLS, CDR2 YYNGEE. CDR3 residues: CASSRGQATQETQYF. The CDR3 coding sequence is TGTGCCAGCAGCCGGGGACAGGCGACCCAAGAGACCCAGTACTTC.